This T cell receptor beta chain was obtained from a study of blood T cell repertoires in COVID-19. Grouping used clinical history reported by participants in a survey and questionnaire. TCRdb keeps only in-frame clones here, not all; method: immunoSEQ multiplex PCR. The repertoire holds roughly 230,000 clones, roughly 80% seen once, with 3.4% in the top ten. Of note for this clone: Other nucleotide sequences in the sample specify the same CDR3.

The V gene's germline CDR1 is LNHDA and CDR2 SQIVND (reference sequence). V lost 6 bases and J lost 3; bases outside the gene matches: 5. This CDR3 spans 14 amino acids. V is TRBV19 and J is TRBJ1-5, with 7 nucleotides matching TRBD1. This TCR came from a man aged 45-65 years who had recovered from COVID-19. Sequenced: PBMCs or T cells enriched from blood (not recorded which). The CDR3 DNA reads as TGTGCCAGTAGGCCGGGACAGCACAATCAGCCCCAGCATTTT. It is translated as CASRPGQHNQPQHF.